What follows are 25 T cell receptor beta chains derived from one specimen sequenced in a study of sequential checkpoint blockade in melanoma. As for treatment: randomized to nivolumab then ipilimumab (arm A) or the reverse (arm B). Profiled with immunoSEQ multiplex PCR; TCRdb holds only in-frame clones, not every one. This table has approximately 20,000 clones, about 26% appearing once. The sequenced sample was tumor tissue (inferred from file names), obtained from a patient given nivolumab and ipilimumab in sequence. The receptors here all came from a human donor with melanoma.

This rearrangement joins TRBV5-1 to TRBJ2-5; tentative D call: TRBD1 (6 bases). V lost 2 bases to trimming and J lost 1 base, with 9 bases between them. Looked up from germline, CDR1 is SGHRS and CDR2 is YFSETQ. This CDR3 spans 14 amino acids. The CDR3 sequence: CASSFRTAQETQYF. CDR3 nucleotide sequence: TGCGCCAGCAGCTTCAGGACAGCCCAAGAGACCCAGTACTTC.

This clone came up a few times. This rearrangement joins TRBV11-3 to TRBJ2-2; 7 bases are a match to TRBD1. This CDR3 has 17 amino acids. CDR1 SGHNT and CDR2 YENEEA come from the germline V gene. The junction had 12 bases not matched to a gene; V was cut back by 2 bases and J by 6 bases. Here the CDR3 DNA reads TGTGCCAGCAGCTTACTCTCACAGGGGTTGATGGCCGGGGAGCTGTTTTTT. Translation gives CASSLLSQGLMAGELFF.

This clone was seen a few times. CDR3 in amino acids: CASSLQATSGSGPGELFF. As DNA, the CDR3 is TGTGCCAGCAGCTTACAAGCGACTAGCGGGTCAGGTCCCGGGGAGCTGTTTTTT. The chain carries TRBV7-7 and TRBJ2-2, with 10 bases matching TRBD2. Per the germline V gene, CDR1 is SSHAT and CDR2 is FNYEAQ (reference sequence). The CDR3 covers 18 residues. With 2 bases clipped from V and 6 bases from J, the junction kept 12 bases outside the gene matches.

The rearrangement joins TRBV5-1 to TRBJ2-1, with TRBD2 identical over 9 bases. This CDR3 is 16 amino acids long. The trim removed 0 bases at V and 6 bases at J, leaving 7 bases unmatched. The V gene's germline CDR1 is SGHRS and CDR2 YFSETQ. CDR3 in amino acids: CASSLVLAGGSNEQFF. The CDR3 DNA follows: TGCGCCAGCAGCTTGGTGTTGGCGGGAGGGTCCAATGAGCAGTTCTTC. The whole variable domain, remainder taken from reference TRBV5-1 and TRBJ2-1, is KAGVTQTPRYLIKTRGQQVTLSCSPISGHRSVSWYQQTPGQGLQFLFEYFSETQRNKGNFPGRFSGRQFSNSRSEMNVSTLELGDSALYLCASSLVLAGGSNEQFFGPGTRLTVL.

This clone was detected only a few times. The chain combines TRBV6-8 with TRBJ2-7; D might be TRBD1 or TRBD2, each matching 5 bases. This CDR3 has 14 residues. Looked up from germline, CDR1 is MNHGY and CDR2 is SAAAGT. V was pared by 7 bases and J by 8 bases, with 21 bases between. The CDR3 nucleotides read TGTGCCAGCACCACGGGGCGACAAGCCGACCAGCAGTACTTC. This sequence encodes CASTTGRQADQQYF.

This chain joins TRBV19 and TRBJ1-5; D remains ambiguous. Germline V CDR1 and CDR2: LNHDA, SQIVND (reference sequence). Trimming shortened V by 5 bases and J by 9 bases, and 14 bases separated the two germline ends. The CDR3 sequence is 13 residues long. As DNA, the CDR3 is TGTGCCAGTAGTGTGGGTGACGTGGGGCCCCAGCATTTT. This gives the protein CASSVGDVGPQHF.

CDR3 DNA: TGCAGCGTTCATTCAGGCGGCAATCAGCCCCAGCATTTT. Translating it yields CSVHSGGNQPQHF. This chain uses TRBV29-1 with TRBJ1-5, with no clear D. V lost 5 bases, J lost 2 bases, and 10 bases lay in between. CDR3 size: 13 residues. Germline CDR1 and CDR2: SQVTM and ANQGSEA.

This clone was observed a few times. The CDR3 here is CASSPHDGTDTQYF. The CDR3 coding sequence is TGTGCCAGCAGCCCACACGATGGCACAGATACGCAGTATTTT. The chain links TRBV11-3 to TRBJ2-3; the D is unclear. V was clipped by 5 bases and J by 1 base, with 10 bases between them. This CDR3 has 14 residues. The germline CDR1 and CDR2 sequences are SGHNT and YENEEA.

This clone has more than one count but fewer than ten. This sequence joins TRBV11-3 and TRBJ2-5; possibly TRBD1 for D (5 bases). V was cut by 2 bases and J by 9 bases, with 16 bases left in between. Germline CDR1 and CDR2: SGHNT and YENEEA. The CDR3 sequence is 14 residues long. The CDR3 nucleotides read TGTGCCAGCAGCTTAAACATAGGGGTTTCGGCCCAGTACTTC. Its protein product is CASSLNIGVSAQYF.

The chain has TRBV11-3 and TRBJ2-5; a possible D gene is TRBD1 (5 bases). Trimming shortened V by 5 bases and J by 5 bases, and 21 bases separated the two germline ends. The CDR3 extends over 16 amino acids. Per the germline V gene, CDR1 is SGHNT and CDR2 is YENEEA. The CDR3 nucleotides read TGTGCCAGCAGCCCGGCGGTCCCAGGGTCGTTCGAGACCCAGTACTTC. As protein: CASSPAVPGSFETQYF.

V gene TRBV19 combines with J gene TRBJ2-7; weak D call: TRBD2 (7 bases). Per germline, CDR1 LNHDA and CDR2 SQIVND (reference sequence). Trimming shortened V by 3 bases and J by 3 bases, and 15 bases separated the two germline ends. The CDR3 is 15 residues long. The CDR3 DNA reads TGTGCCAGTAGTATGGGGGCTAGCGGCCACTACGAGCAGTACTTC. Residues: CASSMGASGHYEQYF.

This rearrangement joins TRBV28 to TRBJ2-1, with TRBD1 matching over 7 bases. Germline loops: CDR1 MDHEN, CDR2 SYDVKM. Losses at the gene ends were 5 bases for V and 7 bases for J; bases not matched to a gene: 11. The CDR3 runs 15 residues. CDR3 bases: TGTGCCAGCAGTGTCGGGACAGACCATATAAATGAGCAGTTCTTC. This codes for CASSVGTDHINEQFF.

The gene calls are TRBV28 and TRBJ2-3; D tentatively reads TRBD1 or TRBD2 (5 bases each). Trimming left V 8 bases short and J 5 bases short, with 11 bases between. The CDR3 is 12 amino acids. Germline assignment: CDR1 MDHEN and CDR2 SYDVKM. Here the CDR3 DNA reads TGTGCCAGCGGGCCGGGGCTAGATACGCAGTATTTT. Translation gives CASGPGLDTQYF.

The chain joins TRBV11-1 to TRBJ2-3; 7 bases fit TRBD2. The germline V gene has CDR1 SGHAT and CDR2 FQDESV (reference sequence). There are 15 residues in the CDR3. V was clipped by 3 bases and J by 3 bases; unmatched bases: 6. CDR3 protein: CASSLSSGSTDTQYF. The CDR3 nucleotides read TGTGCCAGCAGCTTGTCTAGCGGATCGACAGATACGCAGTATTTT.

This sequence joins TRBV28 and TRBJ2-7; D possibly corresponds to TRBD2 (6 bases). CDR3 length: 14 amino acids. CDR1 MDHEN and CDR2 SYDVKM come from the germline V gene. Trimming stripped 2 bases from V and 3 bases from J, with 11 bases between. The CDR3 is CASSLGGGNYEQYF. In DNA, the CDR3 is TGTGCCAGCAGTTTAGGGGGAGGTAACTACGAGCAGTACTTC.

V gene TRBV19 combines with J gene TRBJ2-3; no clear D gene. Trimming pared 3 bases from V and 5 bases from J, leaving 15 bases between. CDR3 size: 15 residues. CDR1 is LNHDA and CDR2 is SQIVND in the germline V gene (reference sequence). The CDR3 is CASSMNPDLGDTQYF. For the CDR3, the DNA is TGTGCCAGTAGTATGAACCCAGATCTAGGAGATACGCAGTATTTT.

This clone was seen ten or more times. The J gene is TRBJ2-7, the V gene TRBV10-3; 10 bases map to TRBD2. Germline CDR1 and CDR2: ENHRY and SYGVKD. With V trimmed by 2 bases and J by 5 bases, 0 bases remained unmatched. This CDR3 contains 13 residues. The CDR3 DNA reads TGTGCCATCAGTGAGGGACTAGCGGACGAGCAGTACTTC. Amino acids: CAISEGLADEQYF.

This clone was seen at least ten times. This chain's CDR3 is CASSLLRGQNTGELFF. CDR3 sequence (DNA): TGTGCCAGCAGCTTACTTCGGGGCCAGAACACCGGGGAGCTGTTTTTT. V gene TRBV11-3 combines with J gene TRBJ2-2; D is possibly TRBD1 or TRBD2 (5 bases each). CDR1 SGHNT and CDR2 YENEEA come from the germline V gene. The CDR3 totals 16 residues. V lost 2 bases to trimming and J lost 1 base, with 11 bases between them.

The chain employs TRBV18 and TRBJ2-7; 12 bases map to TRBD2. Germline V gene sequence: CDR1 KGHSH, CDR2 LQKENI. The ends lost 5 bases at V and 3 bases at J; junction bases unmatched: 2. This CDR3 spans 14 amino acids. The CDR3 region has the DNA TGTGCCAGCTCAGCTAGCGGGAGGGTCTACGAGCAGTACTTC. Amino acids: CASSASGRVYEQYF.

V and J are TRBV11-3 and TRBJ2-5; TRBD2 aligns across 7 bases. V gave up 5 bases and J gave up 0 bases; unmatched junction bases: 6. Looked up from germline, CDR1 is SGHNT and CDR2 is YENEEA. The CDR3 runs to 15 residues. This chain's CDR3 is CASSRGDANQETQYF. CDR3 DNA: TGTGCCAGCAGCCGGGGGGACGCGAACCAAGAGACCCAGTACTTC.

This clone was detected only a few times. The J gene is TRBJ1-3, the V gene TRBV28; D is perhaps TRBD1 (5 bases). The CDR3 runs to 17 residues. Germline CDR1 and CDR2: MDHEN and SYDVKM. Trimming cost V 5 bases and J 2 bases, with 19 bases left between them. The CDR3 nucleotides read TGTGCCAGCAGTGAATGGGGGGTGTCCGGAGCTGGAAACACCATATATTTT. The encoded protein is CASSEWGVSGAGNTIYF.

This clone was seen only a few times. The chain uses TRBV11-3 and TRBJ1-1; D is perhaps TRBD1 (6 bases). In germline, CDR1 is SGHNT, CDR2 YENEEA. Trimming took 2 bases from V and 3 from J, leaving 10 bases between them. CDR3 length: 14 residues. The CDR3 DNA sequence: TGTGCCAGCAGCTTATACCCAGGGGACACTGAAGCTTTCTTT. Protein product: CASSLYPGDTEAFF. Combining the CDR3 with reference TRBV11-3 and TRBJ1-1 gives the whole variable domain EAGVVQSPRYKIIEKKQPVAFWCNPISGHNTLYWYLQNLGQGPELLIRYENEEAVDDSQLPKDRFSAERLKGVDSTLKIQPAELGDSAVYLCASSLYPGDTEAFFGQGTRLTVV.

The V and J genes are TRBV6-8 and TRBJ2-1; 7 positions agree with TRBD1. The germline V gene has CDR1 MNHGY and CDR2 SAAAGT. With 6 bases clipped from V and 7 bases from J, the junction kept 15 bases outside the gene matches. This CDR3 is 16 amino acids long. DNA for the CDR3: TGTGCCAGCAGCCGGACAACAGGGGCGATTCATAATGAGCAGTTCTTC. Protein: CASSRTTGAIHNEQFF.

The genes are TRBV6-8 and TRBJ1-3, with D perhaps matching TRBD1 (5 bases). The germline CDR1 and CDR2 sequences are MNHGY and SAAAGT. This CDR3 contains 15 residues. Between the trimmed V and J ends, which lost 4 bases and 4 bases, there was a span of 14 bases. The CDR3 DNA reads TGTGCCAGCAGTTTCGCAGGGCCGGGAGGAAACACCATATATTTT. Residues: CASSFAGPGGNTIYF.

This clone was counted only a few times. The rearrangement uses TRBV15 and TRBJ1-2; D may be TRBD1 (6 bases). This CDR3 comprises 14 residues. CDR1 and CDR2 from the germline V gene are LNHNV and YYDKDF (reference sequence). The V end lost 1 base, the J end lost 5 bases, and 11 bases lay between the germline ends. The chain's CDR3 is CATSRGDKTYGYTF. For the CDR3, the DNA is TGTGCCACCAGCAGAGGGGACAAGACTTATGGCTACACCTTC.